Below are 31 T cell receptor beta chains sequenced from a single sample in a study of cytomegalovirus exposure and HLA in healthy donors. The PCR made use of 60 Vbeta and 13 Jbeta primers. The data were produced by immunoSEQ multiplex PCR, yet TCRdb's version contains in-frame clones alone and is incomplete. This table has roughly 180,000 clones, 70% to 80% appearing once. Sample: PBMCs. The receptors derive from a girl aged 5 to 17 in good health and CMV-seropositive.

V gene TRBV5-4 combines with J gene TRBJ2-7; 8 bases line up with TRBD2. V dropped 4 bases and J dropped 2; count of bases not matched to a gene: 8. Germline CDR1 reads SGHNT; CDR2 reads YYREEE (reference sequence). This CDR3 has 15 residues. CDR3 sequence reads: CASSPPGGGTYEQYF. The CDR3 nucleotides read TGTGCCAGCAGCCCCCCGGGGGGGGGAACCTACGAGCAGTACTTC.

The J gene is TRBJ2-2, the V gene TRBV7-7; perhaps TRBD1 as D (6 bases). CDR3 size: 16 residues. Trimming cost V 5 bases and J 2 bases, with 15 bases left between them. Germline loops: CDR1 SSHAT, CDR2 FNYEAQ (reference sequence). In DNA form, the CDR3 reads TGTGCCAGCAGCACCTCGACAGGCCTAAACACCGGGGAGCTGTTTTTT. It is translated as CASSTSTGLNTGELFF. Supplemented by reference TRBV7-7 and TRBJ2-2, the full variable domain reads GAGVSQSPRYKVTKRGQDVTLRCDPISSHATLYWYQQALGQGPEFLTYFNYEAQPDKSGLPSDRFSAERPEGSISTLTIQRTEQRDSAMYRCASSTSTGLNTGELFFGEGSRLTVL.

The V call is TRBV19, the J call TRBJ1-5, with a possible D match to TRBD1 (5 bases). Germline V gene data show CDR1 as LNHDA and CDR2 as SQIVND (reference sequence). CDR3 size: 14 residues. V gave up 3 bases and J gave up 4 bases, with 10 bases separating them. The CDR3 here is CASSMSGGNQPQHF. CDR3 nucleotides: TGTGCCAGTAGTATGTCGGGGGGAAATCAGCCCCAGCATTTT. The full variable domain, in which reference TRBV19 and TRBJ1-5 provide the parts outside the CDR3, is DGGITQSPKYLFRKEGQNVTLSCEQNLNHDAMYWYRQDPGQGLRLIYYSQIVNDFQKGDIAEGYSVSREKKESFPLTVTSAQKNPTAFYLCASSMSGGNQPQHFGDGTRLSIL.

A few counts support this clone. CDR3 in DNA: TGTGCCAGCTCACAAGACAGGGCGACTGGCTACACCTTC. Protein product: CASSQDRATGYTF. The chain recombines TRBV18 with TRBJ1-2, with 7 bases fitting TRBD1. J gave up 7 bases and V 4 bases, and 6 bases lay outside the gene matches. This CDR3 is built from 13 residues. The germline CDR1 and CDR2 sequences are KGHSH and LQKENI.

The chain combines TRBV18 with TRBJ1-6; a possible D gene is TRBD1 (5 bases). Germline V gene sequence: CDR1 KGHSH, CDR2 LQKENI. The CDR3 loop spans 16 amino acids. V was cut by 5 bases and J by 7 bases, with 18 bases left in between. The CDR3 nucleotides are TGTGCCAGCTCATCACAGGCGGCCGTCGCAAATTCACCCCTCCACTTT. It codes for CASSSQAAVANSPLHF.

V is TRBV21-1 and J is TRBJ1-6. TRBV21-1 is labeled a pseudogene. This CDR3 is 16 amino acids long. The CDR3 sequence: CAGDFGVGVMIRPLHF. CDR3 bases: TGTGCCGGGGACTTCGGGGTGGGGGTAATGATTCGACCCCTCCACTTT.

The chain employs TRBV4-1 and TRBJ2-5, with a possible D match to TRBD1 (6 bases). The V end lost 4 bases, the J end lost 5 bases, and 20 bases lay between the germline ends. CDR1 and CDR2 from the germline V gene are MGHRA and YSYEKL. The CDR3 is 16 residues long. The DNA for the CDR3 is TGCGCCAGCAGCCGGGGATCAGGGGTGGGGTGGGAGACCCAGTACTTC. Translating gives CASSRGSGVGWETQYF.

This clone was seen only a few times. This chain links TRBV11-2 with TRBJ2-7; 8 bases are a match to TRBD1. Trimming removed 1 base from V and 4 bases from J; junction bases left unmatched: 9. The CDR3 loop spans 16 amino acids. Germline assignment: CDR1 SGHAT and CDR2 FQNNGV. CDR3 DNA sequence: TGTGCCAGCAGCTTAGCGCTGGACAGGGAAGGGTACGAGCAGTACTTC. This gives the protein CASSLALDREGYEQYF.

This clone was detected only a few times. The chain uses TRBV6-1 and TRBJ2-7; D might be TRBD1 (7 bases). V shed 4 bases and J shed 1 base, with 20 bases lying between them. Germline CDR1 is MNHNS and CDR2 is SASEGT. The CDR3 totals 17 residues. The CDR3 DNA reads as TGTGCCAGCAGTGGGCGGCCCCCCGGGGGACAGTCCTACGAGCAGTACTTC. Protein sequence: CASSGRPPGGQSYEQYF.

The rearrangement uses TRBV13 and TRBJ2-5, with D possibly TRBD1 on 7 matching bases. Gene TRBJ2-7 matches the end of the DNA better, so the J call may be wrong. The V gene's germline CDR1 is PRHDT and CDR2 FYEKMQ (reference sequence). CDR3 length: 16 amino acids. CDR3 sequence (DNA): TGTGCCAGCAGCCCTAGACTTGGAGGGGGCGGCTACGAGCAGTACTTC. Encoded protein: CASSPRLGGGGYEQYF.

The chain uses TRBV19 and TRBJ2-5; possibly TRBD1 for D (6 bases). The V gene's germline CDR1 is LNHDA and CDR2 SQIVND (reference sequence). This CDR3 has 13 residues. Trimming took 5 bases from V and 5 from J, leaving 12 bases between them. The DNA for the CDR3 is TGTGCCAGTAGTCGAACAGGGCTTGAGACCCAGTACTTC. Amino acids: CASSRTGLETQYF.

The V call is TRBV9, the J call TRBJ2-1, with 8 bases identical to TRBD2. V shed 3 bases, J shed 6 bases, and the junction held 11 bases outside the gene matches. The CDR3 covers 16 residues. In germline, CDR1 is SGDLS, CDR2 YYNGEE. The CDR3 DNA is TGTGCCAGCAGCGCAGAGACTAGCGTCATTAGCAATGAGCAGTTCTTC. It encodes CASSAETSVISNEQFF.

The chain carries TRBV5-4 and TRBJ2-3; TRBD1 might be the D (5 bases). The CDR3 loop spans 15 amino acids. V gave up 1 base and J gave up 1 base, with 10 bases separating them. The germline gives CDR1 SGHNT, CDR2 YYREEE (reference sequence). CDR3 sequence (DNA): TGTGCCAGCAGCTTGTGGGGCCACGGCACAGATACGCAGTATTTT. Protein: CASSLWGHGTDTQYF.

This clone has just one count. The V call is TRBV27, the J call TRBJ2-2; TRBD2 might be the D (5 bases). The V end lost 3 bases, the J end lost 7 bases, and 9 bases lay between the germline ends. CDR1 is MNHEY, CDR2 SMNVEV, per germline (reference sequence). This CDR3 is built from 13 residues. CDR3 region: CASSFLGGGELFF. CDR3 bases: TGTGCCAGCAGTTTCCTAGGAGGCGGGGAGCTGTTTTTT.

In its sample, this clone was seen a few times. The V call is TRBV5-6, the J call TRBJ1-2; no firm D call. V dropped 5 bases and J dropped 2 bases, with 19 bases sitting between them. The CDR3 length is 16 residues. CDR1 and CDR2 (germline): SGHDT, YYEEEE. The chain's CDR3 is CASSPPPWEGNYGYTF. CDR3 in DNA: TGTGCCAGCAGTCCACCCCCTTGGGAGGGCAACTATGGCTACACCTTC.

The chain joins TRBV9 to TRBJ2-3; the match to TRBD2 covers 7 bases. V shed 1 base and J 2 bases; nucleotides not matched to a gene: 4. The CDR3 has 15 amino acids. CDR1 is SGDLS, CDR2 YYNGEE, per germline. The CDR3 loop reads CASSVWRGFTDTQYF. CDR3 DNA: TGTGCCAGCAGCGTATGGCGGGGGTTCACAGATACGCAGTATTTT. The entire variable domain, with the rest obtained from reference TRBV9 and TRBJ2-3, is as follows: DSGVTQTPKHLITATGQRVTLRCSPRSGDLSVYWYQQSLDQGLQFLIQYYNGEERAKGNILERFSAQQFPDLHSELNLSSLELGDSALYFCASSVWRGFTDTQYFGPGTRLTVL.

This clone was picked up one time. V is TRBV5-1 and J is TRBJ1-3, with TRBD1 identical over 8 bases. Trimming took 7 bases from V and 2 from J; bases not matched to a gene: 8. Looked up from germline, CDR1 is SGHRS and CDR2 is YFSETQ. The CDR3 length is 15 residues. The CDR3 region has the DNA TGCGCCAGCGGGCCGGACAGGGTCGCTGGAAACACCATATATTTT. Its translation: CASGPDRVAGNTIYF.

The chain is built from TRBV7-2 and TRBJ1-2; 12 positions match TRBD1. V lost 1 base to trimming and J lost 7 bases; unmatched junction nucleotides: 10. The CDR3 loop spans 17 amino acids. Germline V gene sequence: CDR1 SGHTA, CDR2 FQGNSA. DNA of the CDR3: TGTGCCAGCAGCTTAGAGGGACAGGGGGCGCCGGCCGGTGGCTACACCTTC. Translated: CASSLEGQGAPAGGYTF. Filled out from reference TRBV7-2 and TRBJ1-2, the complete variable domain reads GAGVSQSPSNKVTEKGKDVELRCDPISGHTALYWYRQSLGQGLEFLIYFQGNSAPDKSGLPSDRFSAERTGGSVSTLTIQRTQQEDSAVYLCASSLEGQGAPAGGYTFGSGTRLTVV.

V gene TRBV4-1 combines with J gene TRBJ2-3, with 9 bases aligning to TRBD1. CDR1 MGHRA and CDR2 YSYEKL come from the germline V gene. V was pared by 4 bases and J by 3 bases, with 8 bases of the junction left unmatched. This CDR3 comprises 16 residues. The CDR3, as DNA: TGCGCCAGCAGCCCCCGGGACAGGGAACTAACAGATACGCAGTATTTT. Translating it yields CASSPRDRELTDTQYF.

The gene calls are TRBV27 and TRBJ1-2; 11 positions match TRBD1. The J segment lost 4 bases and the V segment lost 6 bases, leaving 13 bases of the junction unmatched. CDR1 is MNHEY, CDR2 SMNVEV, per germline (reference sequence). This CDR3 is built from 17 residues. In DNA, the CDR3 is TGTGCCAGCAGCGGCGGGACAGGGGGAGGAGAGGGCTATGGCTACACCTTC. This sequence encodes CASSGGTGGGEGYGYTF.

The chain is built from TRBV6-4 and TRBJ2-3, with 7 bases matching TRBD2. This CDR3 region has 14 residues. Germline CDR1 is MRHNA and CDR2 is SNTAGT. The V and J ends lost 8 bases and 6 bases, in that order; junction bases with no gene match: 11. The CDR3 sequence: CASSREGSRDTQYF. The CDR3 DNA reads as TGTGCCAGCTCTAGGGAGGGAAGTCGGGATACGCAGTATTTT.

The V call is TRBV6-5, the J call TRBJ1-2; tentative D call: TRBD1 (6 bases). Germline-derived CDR1 and CDR2 are MNHEY and SVGAGI. V gave up 4 bases and J gave up 2 bases, with 11 bases separating them. This CDR3 has 14 amino acids. For the CDR3, the DNA is TGTGCCAGCAGTTTATACAGGGAGAACTATGGCTACACCTTC. It yields the protein CASSLYRENYGYTF.

The chain employs TRBV29-1 and TRBJ2-1; 7 bases map to TRBD2. V trimming: 6 bases; J trimming: 8 bases; junction bases outside the gene matches: 13. The germline V gene encodes CDR1 SQVTM and CDR2 ANQGSEA. The CDR3 totals 14 residues. DNA for the CDR3: TGCAGCGTCCAAATGAGGACTAGATGGGATGAGCAGTTCTTC. It translates to CSVQMRTRWDEQFF.

J is TRBJ1-1 and V is TRBV13; 10 nucleotides match TRBD1. Trimming at V came to 4 bases and at J to 5 bases, leaving 4 bases not matched to a gene. The CDR3 consists of 14 residues. CDR1 and CDR2 (germline): PRHDT, FYEKMQ (reference sequence). The CDR3 is CASSYDRGRTEAFF. The CDR3 DNA follows: TGTGCCAGCAGCTATGACAGGGGGCGAACTGAAGCTTTCTTT.

The rearrangement joins TRBV14 to TRBJ2-7; D is possibly TRBD1 (5 bases). Germline loops: CDR1 SGHDN, CDR2 FVKESK. Trimming left V 0 bases short and J 3 bases short, with 15 bases between. The CDR3 is made up of 16 amino acids. The CDR3 DNA is TGTGCCAGCAGCCAAGAATGGCGACAGATCTACTACGAGCAGTACTTC. This encodes CASSQEWRQIYYEQYF.

The chain links TRBV5-1 to TRBJ2-7; 8 bases map to TRBD1. Trimming cost V 2 bases and J 3 bases; bases outside gene matches: 10. Per germline, CDR1 SGHRS and CDR2 YFSETQ. The CDR3 runs 16 residues. DNA of the CDR3: TGCGCCAGCAGCTTTGGGGCACAGGGGGAAGGCTACGAGCAGTACTTC. Translating it yields CASSFGAQGEGYEQYF. Together with reference TRBV5-1 and TRBJ2-7, the CDR3 gives the full variable domain: KAGVTQTPRYLIKTRGQQVTLSCSPISGHRSVSWYQQTPGQGLQFLFEYFSETQRNKGNFPGRFSGRQFSNSRSEMNVSTLELGDSALYLCASSFGAQGEGYEQYFGPGTRLTVT.

This clone was detected a few times. The rearrangement uses TRBV7-2 and TRBJ2-1; 9 bases agree with TRBD2. J was trimmed by 5 bases and V by 5 bases; bases with no gene match: 7. Germline loops: CDR1 SGHTA, CDR2 FQGNSA. The CDR3 extends over 15 amino acids. This chain's CDR3 is CASSATSGKHNEQFF. CDR3 DNA sequence: TGTGCCAGCAGCGCGACTAGCGGAAAGCACAATGAGCAGTTCTTC.

CDR3 sequence reads: CASSLGGINQPQHF. In DNA form, the CDR3 reads TGTGCCAGCAGCTTAGGGGGCATTAATCAGCCCCAGCATTTT. The chain employs TRBV7-9 and TRBJ1-5, with D perhaps matching TRBD1 (5 bases). The V end was cut by 1 base, the J end by 4 bases, with 8 bases between. The V gene's germline CDR1 is SEHNR and CDR2 FQNEAQ (reference sequence). The CDR3 is 14 residues long. The full variable domain, its missing parts supplied by reference TRBV7-9 and TRBJ1-5, is DTGVSQNPRHKITKRGQNVTFRCDPISEHNRLYWYRQTLGQGPEFLTYFQNEAQLEKSRLLSDRFSAERPKGSFSTLEIQRTEQGDSAMYLCASSLGGINQPQHFGDGTRLSIL.

This chain links TRBV19 with TRBJ2-5; D is possibly TRBD2 (6 bases). Germline loops: CDR1 LNHDA, CDR2 SQIVND (reference sequence). The V gene lost 6 bases and the J gene lost 1 base, with 12 bases spanning the gap. The CDR3 totals 14 residues. CDR3 residues: CASRSSASQETQYF. The CDR3 DNA follows: TGTGCCAGTAGGTCTAGCGCTAGCCAAGAGACCCAGTACTTC. Based on the CDR3 plus reference TRBV19 and TRBJ2-5, the full variable domain is DGGITQSPKYLFRKEGQNVTLSCEQNLNHDAMYWYRQDPGQGLRLIYYSQIVNDFQKGDIAEGYSVSREKKESFPLTVTSAQKNPTAFYLCASRSSASQETQYFGPGTRLLVL.

V usage is TRBV7-2 and J usage is TRBJ2-7; TRBD2 agrees at 9 bases. Looked up from germline, CDR1 is SGHTA and CDR2 is FQGNSA. With 7 bases clipped from V and 6 bases from J, the junction kept 13 bases outside the gene matches. CDR3 length: 15 residues. The CDR3 region is CASTKRGGGACEQYF. CDR3 bases: TGTGCCAGCACCAAACGGGGCGGGGGGGCCTGCGAGCAGTACTTC.

This sequence joins TRBV18 and TRBJ1-1; TRBD1 might be the D (5 bases). V lost 3 bases and J lost 0, with 11 bases in between. This CDR3 contains 15 residues. Germline-derived CDR1 and CDR2 are KGHSH and LQKENI. CDR3 nucleotide sequence: TGTGCCAGCTCACCTACGACAGACATGAACACTGAAGCTTTCTTT. It specifies CASSPTTDMNTEAFF.